This TCR beta chain was recovered during a study of shared clonotypes between healthy human individuals. Study-wide findings and caveats: Non-shared clonotypes were found to have lower generation probabilities than the clonotypes that were shared by all four of the sorted-subset donors.

Comments on this clone: The antigen remains undetermined.

The germline V gene encodes CDR1 SGDLS and CDR2 YYNGEE. Trimming stripped 3 bases from V and 0 bases from J, with 7 bases between. The CDR3 totals 13 residues. TCRdb's copy holds only in-frame clones and misses some; the assay was immunoSEQ multiplex PCR. Altogether around 2.1 million clones are present, around 95% being singletons, with the ten largest covering about 0.13%. The V gene is TRBV9, the J gene TRBJ2-7; D gene ambiguous. What was sequenced was naive CD4+ T cells sorted from blood. Regarding subset: CD45RA+ positively selected. This clonotype originated in a man aged 18 to 30 in good health. This CDR3 is CASSGPPSYEQYF. Here the CDR3 DNA reads TGTGCCAGCAGCGGCCCCCCCTCCTACGAGCAGTACTTC.